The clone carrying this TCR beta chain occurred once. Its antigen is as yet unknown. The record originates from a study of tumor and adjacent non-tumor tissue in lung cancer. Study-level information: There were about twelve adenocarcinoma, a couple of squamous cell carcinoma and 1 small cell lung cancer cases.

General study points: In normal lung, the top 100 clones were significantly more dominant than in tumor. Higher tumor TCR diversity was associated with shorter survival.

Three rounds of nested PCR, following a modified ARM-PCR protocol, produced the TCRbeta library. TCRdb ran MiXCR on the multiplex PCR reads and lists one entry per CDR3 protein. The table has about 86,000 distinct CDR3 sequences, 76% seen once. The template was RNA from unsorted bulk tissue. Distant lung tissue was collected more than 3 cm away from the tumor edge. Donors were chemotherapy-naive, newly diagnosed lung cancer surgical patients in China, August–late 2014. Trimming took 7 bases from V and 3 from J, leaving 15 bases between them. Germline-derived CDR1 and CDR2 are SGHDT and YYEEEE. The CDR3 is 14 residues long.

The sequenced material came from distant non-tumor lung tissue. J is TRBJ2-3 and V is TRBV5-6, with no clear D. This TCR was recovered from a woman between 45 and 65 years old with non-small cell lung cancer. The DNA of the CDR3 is TGTGCCAGCTCCAGTGTTCAGCAGACAGATACGCAGTATTTT. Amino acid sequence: CASSSVQQTDTQYF.